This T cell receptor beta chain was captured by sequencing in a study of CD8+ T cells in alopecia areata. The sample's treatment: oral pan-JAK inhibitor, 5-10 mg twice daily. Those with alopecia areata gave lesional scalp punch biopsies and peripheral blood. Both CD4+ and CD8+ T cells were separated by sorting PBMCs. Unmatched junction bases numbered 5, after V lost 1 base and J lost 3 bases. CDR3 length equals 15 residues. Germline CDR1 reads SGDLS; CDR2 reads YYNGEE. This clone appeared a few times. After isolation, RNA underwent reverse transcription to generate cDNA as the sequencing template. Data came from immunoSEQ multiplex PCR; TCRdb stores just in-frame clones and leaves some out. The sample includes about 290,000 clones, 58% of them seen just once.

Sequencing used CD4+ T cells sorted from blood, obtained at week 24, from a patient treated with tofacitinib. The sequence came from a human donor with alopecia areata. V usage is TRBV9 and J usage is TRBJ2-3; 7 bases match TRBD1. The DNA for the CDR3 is TGTGCCAGCAGCGTACAGGGGGTTGCAACAGATACGCAGTATTTT. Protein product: CASSVQGVATDTQYF. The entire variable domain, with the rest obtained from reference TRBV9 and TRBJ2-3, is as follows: DSGVTQTPKHLITATGQRVTLRCSPRSGDLSVYWYQQSLDQGLQFLIQYYNGEERAKGNILERFSAQQFPDLHSELNLSSLELGDSALYFCASSVQGVATDTQYFGPGTRLTVL.